This TCR beta chain was observed in a study of early T cells in non-severe SARS-CoV-2 infection. Germline CDR1 MNHEY, CDR2 SMNVEV (reference sequence). V lost 2 bases to trimming and J lost 7 bases, with 11 bases between them. This CDR3 is 13 amino acids long. TCRdb analysed the 5' RACE reads with MiXCR anew, one entry per CDR3 protein. The sample records roughly 80,000 distinct CDR3 sequences, approximately 6% being singletons. The sample holds many counts of this clonotype. The source material was whole blood. The TCR sequence derives from an adult who was a healthcare worker with PCR-confirmed SARS-CoV-2 infection or an uninfected control (not recorded which). V is TRBV27 and J is TRBJ1-1; D is undetermined. In DNA form, the CDR3 reads TGTGCCAGCAGTTTAGGGCAGGTTTATGAAGCTTTCTTT. This encodes CASSLGQVYEAFF.